The 28 T cell receptor beta chains in this list originate from one sample, sequenced in a study of blood T cell repertoires in COVID-19. The data were produced by immunoSEQ multiplex PCR, yet TCRdb's version contains in-frame clones alone and is incomplete. The table has 150,000 to 190,000 clones, over 70% seen once; the top ten hold roughly 0.6%. What was sequenced was peripheral blood. The receptors derive from a man in his fifties or sixties with acute or convalescent COVID-19.

This chain uses TRBV6-5 with TRBJ1-2, with a weak D call TRBD1 (5 bases). The CDR3 totals 12 residues. Germline CDR1 and CDR2: MNHEY and SVGAGI. V lost 5 bases and J lost 8, with 12 bases in between. The CDR3 loop is CASSTTATGYTF. CDR3 DNA: TGTGCCAGCAGTACGACAGCGACCGGCTACACCTTC.

The chain uses TRBV6-5 and TRBJ2-3; possibly TRBD1 for D (6 bases). The CDR3 is 14 amino acids. Trimming took 7 bases from V and 0 from J, leaving 11 bases between them. From germline, CDR1 is MNHEY and CDR2 SVGAGI. The CDR3 spells CASNPGTSTDTQYF. CDR3 coding DNA: TGTGCCAGCAATCCCGGGACAAGCACAGATACGCAGTATTTT.

The chain uses TRBV6-6 and TRBJ2-1, with D possibly being TRBD2 (6 bases). In germline, CDR1 is MNHNY, CDR2 SVGAGI (reference sequence). V was shortened by 6 bases and J by 8 bases, with 14 bases between the two germline ends. The CDR3 has 13 residues. CDR3 DNA sequence: TGTGCCAGCAGACGCGGGGATCCTGATGAGCAGTTCTTC. This translates into CASRRGDPDEQFF.

The genes are TRBV28 and TRBJ1-4, with D hard to call. Germline V CDR1 and CDR2: MDHEN, SYDVKM. Trimming removed 6 bases at V and 8 bases at J, with 13 bases between. The CDR3 runs to 13 residues. This CDR3 reads CASRPIPYEKLFF. The CDR3 DNA reads as TGTGCCAGCAGACCAATCCCCTACGAAAAACTGTTTTTT.

The chain combines TRBV4-3 with TRBJ1-2; D uncertain. Germline CDR1 and CDR2: LGHNA and YSLEER. CDR3 length: 13 residues. The germline V and J ends were trimmed by 0 bases and 10 bases, with 12 bases remaining between them. This chain's CDR3 is CASSQDRGTDYTF. In DNA, the CDR3 is TGCGCCAGCAGCCAAGATCGGGGTACTGACTACACCTTC.

The rearrangement uses TRBV6-2 or TRBV6-3 and TRBJ2-7; a weak D match, TRBD1 (6 bases). V was trimmed by 5 bases and J by 1 base, leaving 12 bases between them. The CDR3 is 14 residues long. CDR1 and CDR2 (germline): MNHEY, SVGEGT. DNA of the CDR3: TGTGCCAGCAGTGGACAGCCCACGTCCTACGAGCAGTACTTC. It translates to CASSGQPTSYEQYF.

The chain links TRBV12-3 or TRBV12-4 to TRBJ1-5; D not certain. V was shortened by 6 bases and J by 6 bases, with 12 bases between the two germline ends. The length of the CDR3 is 13 residues. CDR3 loop: CASRAGVAQPQHF. CDR3 nucleotides: TGTGCCAGCAGAGCCGGGGTCGCTCAGCCCCAGCATTTT.

The CDR3, as DNA: TGCGCCAGCAGCAGAGCCCGCTCCTACGAGCAGTACTTC. Translated, it gives CASSRARSYEQYF. The V gene is TRBV4-1, the J gene TRBJ2-7; no clear D gene. CDR3 length: 13 amino acids. CDR1 is MGHRA, CDR2 YSYEKL, per germline. V lost 5 bases, J lost 0 bases, and 8 bases lay in between.

The chain carries TRBV2 and TRBJ2-5; TRBD2 matches 7 bases. CDR3 length: 14 residues. Germline CDR1 reads SNHLY; CDR2 reads FYNNEI. Germline trimming cut 7 bases from V and 0 bases from J; bases unmatched to any gene: 5. The CDR3 DNA reads as TGTGCCAGCAAGCGGGACGGCGACCAAGAGACCCAGTACTTC. It codes for CASKRDGDQETQYF.

The V gene is TRBV7-2, the J gene TRBJ1-2; a weak D match, TRBD1 (5 bases). The V end was cut by 3 bases, the J end by 7 bases, with 18 bases between. This CDR3 is 15 amino acids long. Germline-derived CDR1 and CDR2 are SGHTA and FQGNSA. The CDR3 spells CASSLSGGLSSGYTF. The CDR3 nucleotides read TGTGCCAGCAGCTTGTCGGGGGGATTGAGCTCTGGCTACACCTTC.

J is TRBJ2-3 and V is TRBV5-1; D may be TRBD2 (5 bases). The CDR3 is made up of 15 amino acids. V dropped 4 bases and J dropped 3 bases, with 15 bases sitting between them. Germline V lookup: CDR1 SGHRS, CDR2 YFSETQ. CDR3 in amino acids: CASSTGSSLTDTQYF. CDR3 DNA sequence: TGCGCCAGCAGCACCGGATCTAGCTTGACAGATACGCAGTATTTT.

V is TRBV5-5 and J is TRBJ2-5, with TRBD2 matching over 11 bases. V gave up 4 bases and J gave up 4 bases; unmatched junction bases: 12. The CDR3 is made up of 17 amino acids. Per germline, CDR1 SGHKS and CDR2 YYEKEE (reference sequence). CDR3: CASSPGASGRFGETQYF. CDR3 sequence (DNA): TGTGCCAGCAGCCCTGGGGCTAGCGGGAGGTTTGGAGAGACCCAGTACTTC.

This sequence joins TRBV4-3 and TRBJ2-7; 7 nucleotides align to TRBD1. Losses at the gene ends were 4 bases for V and 1 base for J; bases not matched to a gene: 7. The CDR3 has 15 residues. CDR1 and CDR2 from the germline V gene are LGHNA and YSLEER. The CDR3 DNA is TGCGCCAGCAGCCGCGAAAGGACAGGTTCCTACGAGCAGTACTTC. Translated, it gives CASSRERTGSYEQYF.

The chain has TRBV29-1 and TRBJ2-5; TRBD2 matches at 7 bases. Germline loops: CDR1 SQVTM, CDR2 ANQGSEA. This CDR3 has 12 residues. V lost 7 bases and J lost 1; bases outside the gene matches: 3. The CDR3 DNA reads TGCAGCGGGGGGGGAGCCCAAGAGACCCAGTACTTC. This codes for CSGGGAQETQYF. The full variable domain, completed using reference TRBV29-1 and TRBJ2-5, is SAVISQKPSRDICQRGTSLTIQCQVDSQVTMMFWYRQQPGQSLTLIATANQGSEATYESGFVIDKFPISRPNLTFSTLTVSNMSPEDSSIYLCSGGGAQETQYFGPGTRLLVL.

The chain has TRBV27 and TRBJ1-5; a possible D gene is TRBD1 (6 bases). Germline V CDR1 and CDR2: MNHEY, SMNVEV (reference sequence). Trimming removed 4 bases from V and 6 bases from J, with 13 bases in between. The CDR3 spans 14 residues. The CDR3 DNA sequence: TGTGCCAGCAGTTCCCCAGGGGTCGGTCAGCCCCAGCATTTT. This codes for CASSSPGVGQPQHF.

The chain recombines TRBV5-5 with TRBJ2-5, with 9 nucleotides matching TRBD1. With 2 bases clipped from V and 4 bases from J, the junction kept 6 bases outside the gene matches. The CDR3 sequence is 15 residues long. Per germline, CDR1 SGHKS and CDR2 YYEKEE (reference sequence). The CDR3 DNA reads TGTGCCAGCAGCTTTAGGGGGGACAGGGTAGAGACCCAGTACTTC. It encodes CASSFRGDRVETQYF.

The chain links TRBV7-9 to TRBJ1-1, with 8 bases that match TRBD1. The CDR3 totals 15 residues. CDR1 and CDR2 (germline): SEHNR, FQNEAQ (reference sequence). The V segment lost 5 bases and the J segment 4 bases; nucleotides outside the gene matches: 9. The chain's CDR3 is CASSPLPTGGTEAFF. CDR3 coding DNA: TGTGCCAGCAGCCCCCTCCCAACAGGGGGCACTGAAGCTTTCTTT.

This rearrangement joins TRBV7-9 to TRBJ1-2, with 9 bases that match TRBD1. Germline values: CDR1 SEHNR, CDR2 FQNEAQ (reference sequence). V lost 1 base, J lost 8 bases, and 5 bases stayed unmatched. The CDR3 contains 14 residues. As DNA, the CDR3 is TGTGCCAGCAGCTTAGTGACAGGGGGTCGGGGCTACACCTTC. As protein: CASSLVTGGRGYTF.

This clone was observed a few times. DNA of the CDR3: TGTGCCAGCAGTTTTCGGCAGGGGGTGGTCGAGCAGTACTTC. It yields the protein CASSFRQGVVEQYF. The chain is built from TRBV6-2 or TRBV6-3 and TRBJ2-7; 7 bases are shared with TRBD1. With 4 bases clipped from V and 6 bases from J, the junction kept 9 bases outside the gene matches. Germline lookup yields CDR1 MNHEY and CDR2 SVGEGT. The CDR3 has 14 amino acids.

The V and J genes are TRBV5-4 and TRBJ1-2; 7 bases align to TRBD1. The length of the CDR3 is 12 residues. Germline CDR1 is SGHNT and CDR2 is YYREEE (reference sequence). J gave up 7 bases and V 5 bases, and 5 bases lay outside the gene matches. The CDR3 DNA is TGTGCCAGCAGATCAGGGGGGTTTGGCTACACCTTC. Translated, it gives CASRSGGFGYTF.

The gene calls are TRBV5-1 and TRBJ2-1; 11 bases fit TRBD2. With V trimmed by 4 bases and J by 5 bases, 8 bases remained unmatched. Germline lookup yields CDR1 SGHRS and CDR2 YFSETQ. This CDR3 has 16 amino acids. The chain's CDR3 is CASSPLLGLADNEQFF. CDR3 nucleotides: TGCGCCAGCAGCCCTCTCTTGGGACTAGCGGACAATGAGCAGTTCTTC. Looking up the rest from reference TRBV5-1 and TRBJ2-1 gives the full variable domain: KAGVTQTPRYLIKTRGQQVTLSCSPISGHRSVSWYQQTPGQGLQFLFEYFSETQRNKGNFPGRFSGRQFSNSRSEMNVSTLELGDSALYLCASSPLLGLADNEQFFGPGTRLTVL.

The V and J genes are TRBV9 and TRBJ2-1; D call uncertain. This CDR3 spans 16 amino acids. Per germline, CDR1 SGDLS and CDR2 YYNGEE. Trimming removed 0 bases at V and 0 bases at J, with 10 bases between. CDR3 sequence reads: CASSVDPAGSYNEQFF. The DNA for the CDR3 is TGTGCCAGCAGCGTAGACCCAGCAGGCTCCTACAATGAGCAGTTCTTC.

The chain has TRBV11-2 and TRBJ2-5; tentatively, D is TRBD1 (6 bases). Trimming removed 5 bases from V and 5 bases from J, with 18 bases in between. The CDR3 is made up of 15 amino acids. CDR1 and CDR2 from the germline V gene are SGHAT and FQNNGV. The CDR3 coding sequence is TGTGCCAGCAGCATGGGACACCCGAAAAGGGAGACCCAGTACTTC. Protein product: CASSMGHPKRETQYF.

This chain connects TRBV2 to TRBJ1-2; D gene uncertain. Germline assignment: CDR1 SNHLY and CDR2 FYNNEI. The CDR3 runs 11 residues. The V end was cut by 4 bases, the J end by 4 bases, with 4 bases between. For the CDR3, the DNA is TGTGCCAGCAGTGCCATCTATGGCTACACCTTC. Residues: CASSAIYGYTF. Together with reference TRBV2 and TRBJ1-2, the CDR3 gives the full variable domain: EPEVTQTPSHQVTQMGQEVILRCVPISNHLYFYWYRQILGQKVEFLVSFYNNEISEKSEIFDDQFSVERPDGSNFTLKIRSTKLEDSAMYFCASSAIYGYTFGSGTRLTVV.

The chain has TRBV29-1 and TRBJ1-2; 10 nucleotides agree with TRBD1. This CDR3 is built from 17 residues. Germline loops: CDR1 SQVTM, CDR2 ANQGSEA. The V gene end was trimmed by 6 bases and the J gene end by 4 bases; junction bases not matched to a gene: 17. CDR3 sequence: CSVPFEARDRGVYGYTF. Written as DNA, the CDR3 is TGCAGCGTCCCCTTCGAGGCTCGGGACAGGGGTGTCTATGGCTACACCTTC. The whole variable domain, filled in from reference TRBV29-1 and TRBJ1-2, reads SAVISQKPSRDICQRGTSLTIQCQVDSQVTMMFWYRQQPGQSLTLIATANQGSEATYESGFVIDKFPISRPNLTFSTLTVSNMSPEDSSIYLCSVPFEARDRGVYGYTFGSGTRLTVV.

The rearrangement uses TRBV5-6 and TRBJ2-3, with D maybe TRBD2 (5 bases). There are 13 residues in the CDR3. Germline V CDR1 and CDR2: SGHDT, YYEEEE. V gave up 3 bases and J gave up 4 bases, with 9 bases separating them. The CDR3 reads CASSSRGPDTQYF. In DNA, the CDR3 is TGTGCCAGCAGCTCCCGGGGTCCAGATACGCAGTATTTT.

This clone was seen a single time. The chain has TRBV28 and TRBJ1-1, with unresolved D. The germline V and J ends were trimmed by 2 bases and 8 bases, with 9 bases remaining between them. There are 12 residues in the CDR3. Germline lookup yields CDR1 MDHEN and CDR2 SYDVKM. The CDR3 region has the DNA TGTGCCAGCAGTTTAGGTCAGAGGGAAGCTTTCTTT. Translating gives CASSLGQREAFF.

The rearrangement joins TRBV11-2 to TRBJ1-1; D gene unclear. Germline CDR1 is SGHAT and CDR2 is FQNNGV. The germline V and J ends were trimmed by 0 bases and 11 bases, with 13 bases remaining between them. The CDR3 covers 13 residues. CDR3 sequence: CASSLDPMSRAFF. The CDR3 DNA reads TGTGCCAGCAGCTTAGATCCGATGAGTCGGGCTTTCTTT.